What follows is one T cell receptor (beta chain) and its context. What it binds is not known. Germline V gene data show CDR1 as SGHTA and CDR2 as FQGTGA. CDR3 length equals 16 residues. The junction had 8 bases not matched to a gene; V was cut back by 4 bases and J by 6 bases. TCRdb reanalysed the 5' RACE reads using MiXCR and keeps one entry per CDR3 protein. The sample consists of 450,000 to 650,000 distinct CDR3 sequences, just over 20% of them appearing once. The data stem from a study of T cells after yellow fever vaccination. On the study more broadly: In the case of low-cell-number fractions, SMART-Seq v4 Ultra Low Input was used for preparation.

General study points: Reappearing after the booster were most of the clones from primary vaccination (roughly 95% CD4, approximately 86% CD8). Peak timing came faster in the weaker secondary response, day 5 versus 15. Although most clonotypes did not, a small share appeared in both CD4 and CD8 compartments.

This chain links TRBV7-3 with TRBJ2-2; 10 positions match TRBD1. Here the sequenced sample was PBMCs, taken about 21 days after the first yellow fever vaccination. The receptor comes from a young man who received the YFV17D yellow fever vaccine. The CDR3 loop reads CASSSKLGQGPGELFF. DNA for the CDR3: TGTGCCAGCAGCTCAAAACTGGGACAGGGGCCCGGGGAGCTGTTTTTT.